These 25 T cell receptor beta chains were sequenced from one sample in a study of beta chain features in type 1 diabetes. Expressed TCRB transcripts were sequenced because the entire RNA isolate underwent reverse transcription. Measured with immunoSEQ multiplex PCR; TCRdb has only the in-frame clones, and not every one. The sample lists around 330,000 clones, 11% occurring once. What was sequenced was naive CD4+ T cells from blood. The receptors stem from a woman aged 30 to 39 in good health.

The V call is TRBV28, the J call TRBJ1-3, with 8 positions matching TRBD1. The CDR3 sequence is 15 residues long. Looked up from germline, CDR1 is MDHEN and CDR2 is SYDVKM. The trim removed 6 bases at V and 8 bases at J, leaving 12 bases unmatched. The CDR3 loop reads CASSSQGAEGDTIYF. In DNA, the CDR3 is TGTGCCAGCAGCTCCCAGGGGGCTGAAGGGGACACCATATATTTT.

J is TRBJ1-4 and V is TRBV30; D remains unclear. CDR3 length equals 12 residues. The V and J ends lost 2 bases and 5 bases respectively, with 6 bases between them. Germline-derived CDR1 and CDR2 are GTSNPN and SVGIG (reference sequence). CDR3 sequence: CAWSWANEKLFF. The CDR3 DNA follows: TGTGCCTGGAGTTGGGCCAATGAAAAACTGTTTTTT.

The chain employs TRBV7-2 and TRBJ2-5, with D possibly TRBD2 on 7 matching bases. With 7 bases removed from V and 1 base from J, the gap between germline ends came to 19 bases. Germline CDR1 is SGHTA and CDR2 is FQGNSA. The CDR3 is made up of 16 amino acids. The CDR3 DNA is TGTGCCAGCACTCAGAATCCGGGGGGCACCCAAGAGACCCAGTACTTC. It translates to CASTQNPGGTQETQYF. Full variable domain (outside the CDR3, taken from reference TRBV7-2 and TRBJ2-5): GAGVSQSPSNKVTEKGKDVELRCDPISGHTALYWYRQSLGQGLEFLIYFQGNSAPDKSGLPSDRFSAERTGGSVSTLTIQRTQQEDSAVYLCASTQNPGGTQETQYFGPGTRLLVL.

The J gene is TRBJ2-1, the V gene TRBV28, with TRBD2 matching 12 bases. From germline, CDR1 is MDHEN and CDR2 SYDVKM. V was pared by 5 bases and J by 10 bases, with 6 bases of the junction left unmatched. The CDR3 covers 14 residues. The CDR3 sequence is CASSPSGGVDEQFF. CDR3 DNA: TGTGCCAGCAGTCCTAGCGGGGGGGTTGACGAGCAGTTCTTC. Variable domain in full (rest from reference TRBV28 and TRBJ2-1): DVKVTQSSRYLVKRTGEKVFLECVQDMDHENMFWYRQDPGLGLRLIYFSYDVKMKEKGDIPEGYSVSREKKERFSLILESASTNQTSMYLCASSPSGGVDEQFFGPGTRLTVL.

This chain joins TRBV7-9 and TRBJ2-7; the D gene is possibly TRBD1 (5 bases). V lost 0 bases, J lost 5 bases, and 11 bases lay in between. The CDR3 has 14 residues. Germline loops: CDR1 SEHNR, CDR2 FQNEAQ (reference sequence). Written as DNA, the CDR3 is TGTGCCAGCAGCTTAGCGGCCAGGGTCCACGAGCAGTACTTC. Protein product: CASSLAARVHEQYF. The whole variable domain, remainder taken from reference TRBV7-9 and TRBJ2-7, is DTGVSQNPRHKITKRGQNVTFRCDPISEHNRLYWYRQTLGQGPEFLTYFQNEAQLEKSRLLSDRFSAERPKGSFSTLEIQRTEQGDSAMYLCASSLAARVHEQYFGPGTRLTVT.

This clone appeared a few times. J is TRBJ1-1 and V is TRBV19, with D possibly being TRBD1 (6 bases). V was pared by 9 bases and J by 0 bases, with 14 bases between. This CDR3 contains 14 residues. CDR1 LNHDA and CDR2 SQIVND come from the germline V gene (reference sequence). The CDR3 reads CASFGGQLNTEAFF. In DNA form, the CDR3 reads TGTGCCAGCTTCGGGGGGCAGCTGAACACTGAAGCTTTCTTT.

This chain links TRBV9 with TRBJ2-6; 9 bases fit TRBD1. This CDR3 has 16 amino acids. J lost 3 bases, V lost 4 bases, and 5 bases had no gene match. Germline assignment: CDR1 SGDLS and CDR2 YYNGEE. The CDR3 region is CASSTQGARGANVLTF. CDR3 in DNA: TGTGCCAGCAGCACACAGGGGGCGCGTGGGGCCAACGTCCTGACTTTC.

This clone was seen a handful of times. Written as DNA, the CDR3 is TGTGCCAGCAGCTGGGACAGGATCACAGATACGCAGTATTTT. Its protein product is CASSWDRITDTQYF. The chain carries TRBV7-2 and TRBJ2-3; 8 nucleotides match TRBD1. Germline values: CDR1 SGHTA, CDR2 FQGNSA. V gave up 4 bases and J gave up 2 bases; unmatched junction bases: 2. CDR3 size: 14 residues.

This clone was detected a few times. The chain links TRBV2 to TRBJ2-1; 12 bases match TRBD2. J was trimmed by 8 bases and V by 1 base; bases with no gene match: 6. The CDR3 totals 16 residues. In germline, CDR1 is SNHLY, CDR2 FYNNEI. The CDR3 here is CASSEGLAGDRDEQFF. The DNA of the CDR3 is TGTGCCAGCAGTGAAGGACTAGCGGGAGATAGGGATGAGCAGTTCTTC.

Written as DNA, the CDR3 is TGTGCCAGCAGCTTGGCCGGCGGGAGGGACGACTTCTCCTACGAGCAGTACTTC. Protein sequence: CASSLAGGRDDFSYEQYF. This sequence joins TRBV5-4 and TRBJ2-7; 9 bases match TRBD2. Germline V CDR1 and CDR2: SGHNT, YYREEE (reference sequence). V trimming: 0 bases; J trimming: 0 bases; junction bases outside the gene matches: 10. The CDR3 loop spans 18 amino acids. Full variable domain (missing parts from reference TRBV5-4 and TRBJ2-7): ETGVTQSPTHLIKTRGQQVTLRCSSQSGHNTVSWYQQALGQGPQFIFQYYREEENGRGNFPPRFSGLQFPNYSSELNVNALELDDSALYLCASSLAGGRDDFSYEQYFGPGTRLTVT.

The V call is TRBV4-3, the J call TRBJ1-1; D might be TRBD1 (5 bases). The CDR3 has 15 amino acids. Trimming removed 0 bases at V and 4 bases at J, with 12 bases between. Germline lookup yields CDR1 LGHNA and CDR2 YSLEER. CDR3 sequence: CASSQESRVSTEAFF. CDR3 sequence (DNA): TGCGCCAGCAGCCAAGAAAGCAGGGTGAGCACTGAAGCTTTCTTT.

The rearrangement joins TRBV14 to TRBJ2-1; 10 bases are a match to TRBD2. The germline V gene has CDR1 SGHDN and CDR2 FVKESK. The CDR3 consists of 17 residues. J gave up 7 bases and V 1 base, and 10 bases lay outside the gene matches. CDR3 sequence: CASSQVVGLAGVNEQFF. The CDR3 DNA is TGTGCCAGCAGCCAAGTAGTTGGTCTAGCGGGAGTGAATGAGCAGTTCTTC.

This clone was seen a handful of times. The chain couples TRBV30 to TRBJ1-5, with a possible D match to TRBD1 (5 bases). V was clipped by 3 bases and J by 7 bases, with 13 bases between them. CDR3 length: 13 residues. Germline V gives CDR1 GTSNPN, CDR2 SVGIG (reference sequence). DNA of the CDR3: TGTGCCTGGAGAGGCCCGGGGGGACAGCCCCAGCATTTT. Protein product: CAWRGPGGQPQHF.

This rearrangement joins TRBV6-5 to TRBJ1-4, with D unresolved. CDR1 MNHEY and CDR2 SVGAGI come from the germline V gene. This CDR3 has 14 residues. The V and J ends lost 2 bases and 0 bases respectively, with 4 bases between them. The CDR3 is CASSYVATNEKLFF. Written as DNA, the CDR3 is TGTGCCAGCAGTTACGTAGCAACTAATGAAAAACTGTTTTTT.

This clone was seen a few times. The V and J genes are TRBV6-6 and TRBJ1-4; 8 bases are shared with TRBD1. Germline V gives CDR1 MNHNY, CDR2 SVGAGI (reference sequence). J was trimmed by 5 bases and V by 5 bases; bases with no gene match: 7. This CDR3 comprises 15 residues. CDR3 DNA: TGTGCCAGCAGTCCAGTACAGGGGGGGAATGAAAAACTGTTTTTT. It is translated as CASSPVQGGNEKLFF.

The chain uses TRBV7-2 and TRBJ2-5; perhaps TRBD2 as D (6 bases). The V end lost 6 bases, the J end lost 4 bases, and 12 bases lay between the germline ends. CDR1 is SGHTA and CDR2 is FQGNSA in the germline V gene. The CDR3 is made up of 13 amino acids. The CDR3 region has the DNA TGTGCCAGCAGACTGATGGGGGGAGAGACCCAGTACTTC. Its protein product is CASRLMGGETQYF.

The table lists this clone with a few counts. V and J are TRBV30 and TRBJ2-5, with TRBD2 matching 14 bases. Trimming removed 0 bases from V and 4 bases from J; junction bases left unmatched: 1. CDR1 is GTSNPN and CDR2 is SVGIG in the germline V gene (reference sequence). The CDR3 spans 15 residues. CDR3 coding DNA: TGTGCCTGGAGTGTCGGACTAGCGGGAGGAGAGACCCAGTACTTC. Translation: CAWSVGLAGGETQYF.

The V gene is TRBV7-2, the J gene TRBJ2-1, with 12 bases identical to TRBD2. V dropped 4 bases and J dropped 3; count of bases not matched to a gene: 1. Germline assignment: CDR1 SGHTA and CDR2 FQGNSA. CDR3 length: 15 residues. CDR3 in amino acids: CASSWTSGDYNEQFF. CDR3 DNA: TGTGCCAGCAGCTGGACTAGCGGGGACTACAATGAGCAGTTCTTC.

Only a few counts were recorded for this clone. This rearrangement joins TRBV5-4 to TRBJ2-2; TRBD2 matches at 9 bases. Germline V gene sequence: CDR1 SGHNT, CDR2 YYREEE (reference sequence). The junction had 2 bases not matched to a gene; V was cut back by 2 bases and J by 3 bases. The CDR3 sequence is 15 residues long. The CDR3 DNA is TGTGCCAGCAGCTTTGGACTAGCGTACACCGGGGAGCTGTTTTTT. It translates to CASSFGLAYTGELFF.

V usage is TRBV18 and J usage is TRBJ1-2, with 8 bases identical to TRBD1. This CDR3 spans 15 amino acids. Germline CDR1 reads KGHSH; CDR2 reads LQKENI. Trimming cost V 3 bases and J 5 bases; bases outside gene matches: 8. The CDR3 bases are TGTGCCAGCTCACCTTCACCTCGACAGGGGTATGGCTACACCTTC. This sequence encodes CASSPSPRQGYGYTF.

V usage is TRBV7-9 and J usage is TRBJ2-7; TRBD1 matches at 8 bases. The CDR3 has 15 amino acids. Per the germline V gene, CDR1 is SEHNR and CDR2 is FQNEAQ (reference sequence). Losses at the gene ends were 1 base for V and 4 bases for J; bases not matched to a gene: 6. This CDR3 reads CASSLVGRGPYEQYF. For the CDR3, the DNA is TGTGCCAGCAGCTTAGTTGGCAGGGGGCCTTACGAGCAGTACTTC.

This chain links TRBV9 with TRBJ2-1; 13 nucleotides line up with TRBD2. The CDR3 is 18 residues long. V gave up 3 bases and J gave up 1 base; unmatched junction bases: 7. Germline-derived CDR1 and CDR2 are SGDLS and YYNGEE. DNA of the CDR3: TGTGCCAGCAGCGAACTAGCGGGAGGGCCCCTTTCCTACAATGAGCAGTTCTTC. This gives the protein CASSELAGGPLSYNEQFF.

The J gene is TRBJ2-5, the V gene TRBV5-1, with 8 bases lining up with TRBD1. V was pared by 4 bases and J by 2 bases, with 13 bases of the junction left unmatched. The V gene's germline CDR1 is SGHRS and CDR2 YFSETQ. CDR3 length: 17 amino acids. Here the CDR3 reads CASSPGQGAFLQETQYF. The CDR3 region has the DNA TGCGCCAGCAGCCCCGGACAGGGCGCCTTCCTTCAAGAGACCCAGTACTTC.

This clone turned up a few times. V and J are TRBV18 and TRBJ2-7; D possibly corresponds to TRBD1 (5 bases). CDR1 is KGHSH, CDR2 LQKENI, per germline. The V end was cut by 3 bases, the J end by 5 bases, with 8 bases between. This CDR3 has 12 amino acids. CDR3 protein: CASSPDMDEQYF. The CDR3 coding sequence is TGTGCCAGCTCACCGGACATGGACGAGCAGTACTTC.

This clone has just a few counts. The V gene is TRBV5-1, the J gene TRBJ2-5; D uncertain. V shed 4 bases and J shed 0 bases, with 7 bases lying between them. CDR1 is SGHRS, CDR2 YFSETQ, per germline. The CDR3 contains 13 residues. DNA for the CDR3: TGCGCCAGCAGCCCCGGGTACCAAGAGACCCAGTACTTC. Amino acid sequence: CASSPGYQETQYF.